This passage covers 23 T cell receptor beta chains from one sample sequenced in a study of T cell repertoires in cytomegalovirus infection. TCRdb passed the reads through MiXCR, listing each CDR3 protein once. The sample contains 200,000 to 250,000 distinct CDR3 sequences, roughly an eighth of which appear only once. The sample comprised PBMCs. These receptors all come from a human donor in good health (CMV status not recorded). Some clones in this sample may be carry-over from other donors' samples.

V usage is TRBV12-5 and J usage is TRBJ1-5; 9 bases agree with TRBD1. Losses at the gene ends were 1 base for V and 2 bases for J; bases not matched to a gene: 3. The CDR3 has 16 amino acids. The germline gives CDR1 LGHNT, CDR2 FRNRAP. CDR3 sequence (DNA): TGTGCTAGTGGTTTGGGGACAGGGGCGGGCAATCAGCCCCAGCATTTT. This gives the protein CASGLGTGAGNQPQHF.

This clonotype has only a few counts. The chain combines TRBV19 with TRBJ1-1, with 7 bases that match TRBD1. Germline CDR1 is LNHDA and CDR2 is SQIVND (reference sequence). The CDR3 length is 13 residues. With V trimmed by 7 bases and J by 8 bases, 10 bases remained unmatched. The CDR3: CASTLGTAWEAFF. The CDR3 nucleotides read TGTGCCAGTACCCTCGGGACAGCTTGGGAAGCTTTCTTT.

The sample holds a few counts of this clonotype. The rearrangement joins TRBV5-1 to TRBJ1-1; a weak D match, TRBD1 (6 bases). The CDR3 runs to 13 residues. Germline loops: CDR1 SGHRS, CDR2 YFSETQ. Trimming shortened V by 7 bases and J by 5 bases, and 15 bases separated the two germline ends. In DNA, the CDR3 is TGCGCCAGCGCACTTGGGGGCCAGACTGAAGCTTTCTTT. It specifies CASALGGQTEAFF. Based on the CDR3 plus reference TRBV5-1 and TRBJ1-1, the full variable domain is KAGVTQTPRYLIKTRGQQVTLSCSPISGHRSVSWYQQTPGQGLQFLFEYFSETQRNKGNFPGRFSGRQFSNSRSEMNVSTLELGDSALYLCASALGGQTEAFFGQGTRLTVV.

There are a few counts of this clonotype. The gene calls are TRBV12-3 or TRBV12-4 and TRBJ2-7; TRBD1 matches 7 bases. The CDR3 loop spans 17 amino acids. Trimming cost V 4 bases and J 1 base; bases outside gene matches: 13. CDR3 residues: CASSYQLGDRASYEQYF. CDR3 nucleotide sequence: TGTGCCAGCAGTTATCAACTGGGCGACAGGGCGTCCTACGAGCAGTACTTC.

This clonotype was seen repeatedly, ten times or more. The gene calls are TRBV7-2 and TRBJ2-7; tentatively, D is TRBD1 (6 bases). This CDR3 spans 13 amino acids. Trimming stripped 1 base from V and 6 bases from J, with 10 bases between. CDR1 and CDR2 (germline): SGHTA, FQGNSA. CDR3 region: CASSLDWGREQYF. CDR3 nucleotide sequence: TGTGCCAGCAGCTTAGATTGGGGGCGCGAGCAGTACTTC.

The chain has TRBV30 and TRBJ1-4; 7 bases are a match to TRBD1. The CDR3 extends over 16 amino acids. After removal of 0 bases from V and 7 bases from J, the junction contained 11 bases not matched to a gene. The V gene's germline CDR1 is GTSNPN and CDR2 SVGIG (reference sequence). This chain's CDR3 is CAWSVQRRGRSEKLFF. The CDR3 region has the DNA TGTGCCTGGAGTGTACAAAGGAGGGGGCGAAGTGAAAAACTGTTTTTT.

The genes are TRBV14 and TRBJ1-1; D is ambiguous. The CDR3 is made up of 14 amino acids. CDR1 is SGHDN, CDR2 FVKESK, per germline. Between the trimmed V and J ends, which lost 4 bases and 4 bases, there was a span of 13 bases. The CDR3 bases are TGTGCCAGCAGCCCGGTAGCCGATGGCACTGAAGCTTTCTTT. Translation gives CASSPVADGTEAFF.

This clonotype occurred many times. The chain carries TRBV7-2 and TRBJ2-7, with no clear D. CDR3 size: 12 residues. Trimming took off 5 bases at V and 6 bases at J, with 11 bases between the two ends. Germline-derived CDR1 and CDR2 are SGHTA and FQGNSA. Here the CDR3 reads CASSPNLIEQYF. The CDR3 DNA reads TGTGCCAGCAGCCCCAACTTGATCGAGCAGTACTTC.

This clonotype has at least ten counts. J is TRBJ2-5 and V is TRBV7-3; TRBD1 agrees at 11 bases. The germline gives CDR1 SGHTA, CDR2 FQGTGA. Trimming took 8 bases from V and 2 from J; bases not matched to a gene: 1. The CDR3 contains 13 residues. The CDR3 DNA sequence: TGTGCCAGCGGACAGGGGGCTCAAGAGACCCAGTACTTC. As protein: CASGQGAQETQYF.

At least ten counts were recorded for this clonotype. V and J are TRBV20-1 and TRBJ2-3, with D perhaps matching TRBD1 or TRBD2 (6 bases each). The CDR3 totals 14 residues. V was cut by 5 bases and J by 3 bases, with 15 bases left in between. The germline V gene encodes CDR1 DFQATT and CDR2 SNEGSKA (reference sequence). DNA of the CDR3: TGCAGTGCTCCTGGGGGGCAAGCGACAGATACGCAGTATTTT. The encoded protein is CSAPGGQATDTQYF.

J is TRBJ2-1 and V is TRBV9; weak D call: TRBD1 (6 bases). Germline CDR1 SGDLS, CDR2 YYNGEE. The length of the CDR3 is 15 residues. Trimming shortened V by 2 bases and J by 2 bases, and 11 bases separated the two germline ends. The CDR3 DNA reads as TGTGCCAGCAGCGTGGACAGCCAGACCTACAATGAGCAGTTCTTC. Residues: CASSVDSQTYNEQFF.

Note on this clonotype: This clone may be a read error of a much larger clone one base away. The chain is built from TRBV7-2 and TRBJ2-7; D is perhaps TRBD2 (6 bases). The CDR3 has 11 amino acids. From germline, CDR1 is SGHTA and CDR2 FQGNSA. The DNA of the CDR3 is TGTGGCAGGAGGGGTTCCTACGAGCAGTACTTC. This encodes CGRRGSYEQYF.

This clonotype appeared many times. The rearrangement uses TRBV19 and TRBJ2-1; 8 bases align to TRBD2. The J segment lost 8 bases and the V segment lost 7 bases, leaving 13 bases of the junction unmatched. This CDR3 is 15 amino acids long. CDR1 LNHDA and CDR2 SQIVND come from the germline V gene (reference sequence). CDR3 bases: TGTGCCAGTACGGGTGTAGCGGGGCCCCGGGATGAGCAGTTCTTC. Translating gives CASTGVAGPRDEQFF.

This clonotype showed up many times. The chain has TRBV7-2 and TRBJ1-4; the D is unclear. The CDR3 spans 14 residues. The V gene's germline CDR1 is SGHTA and CDR2 FQGNSA. The V gene lost 3 bases and the J gene lost 8 bases, with 13 bases spanning the gap. CDR3 loop: CASSLVGGEEKLFF. The CDR3 region has the DNA TGTGCCAGCAGCTTGGTCGGCGGGGAAGAAAAACTGTTTTTT.

This clonotype was observed at least ten times. The CDR3 here is CASSPSSTGELFF. The CDR3 DNA sequence: TGTGCCAGCAGCCCCTCAAGCACCGGGGAGCTGTTTTTT. The V gene is TRBV7-3, the J gene TRBJ2-2; unclear D gene. The germline gives CDR1 SGHTA, CDR2 FQGTGA. With 5 bases removed from V and 4 bases from J, the gap between germline ends came to 8 bases. This CDR3 has 13 residues.

This clonotype was seen ten or more times. V gene TRBV5-4 combines with J gene TRBJ2-1; D may be TRBD1 (5 bases). Germline CDR1 and CDR2: SGHNT and YYREEE (reference sequence). Deletions cut 3 bases from V and 5 bases from J, with 12 bases between. The CDR3 is 14 residues long. CDR3 nucleotide sequence: TGTGCCAGCAGCTCTCAGGGTCGCGACAATGAGCAGTTCTTC. It is translated as CASSSQGRDNEQFF.

At least ten counts were recorded for this clonotype. This sequence joins TRBV7-2 and TRBJ1-3; perhaps TRBD1 as D (5 bases). Germline loops: CDR1 SGHTA, CDR2 FQGNSA. Trimming pared 4 bases from V and 0 bases from J, leaving 13 bases between. This CDR3 has 16 residues. The CDR3 spells CASSSDRPRSGNTIYF. As DNA, the CDR3 is TGTGCCAGCAGCTCCGACAGACCTCGCTCTGGAAACACCATATATTTT.

This clonotype has more than one count but fewer than ten. The chain couples TRBV7-3 to TRBJ2-3; D remains ambiguous. CDR1 and CDR2 from the germline V gene are SGHTA and FQGTGA. The CDR3 runs to 13 residues. Trimming left V 5 bases short and J 2 bases short, with 8 bases between. The CDR3 nucleotides are TGTGCCAGCAGCGCCCCTAACACAGATACGCAGTATTTT. The encoded protein is CASSAPNTDTQYF.

V gene TRBV6-5 combines with J gene TRBJ2-5; D call uncertain. The CDR3 contains 13 residues. Deletions cut 4 bases from V and 5 bases from J, with 11 bases between. Germline CDR1 reads MNHEY; CDR2 reads SVGAGI. CDR3 coding DNA: TGTGCCAGCAGTTCCGGGCCTGAGGAGACCCAGTACTTC. Translated: CASSSGPEETQYF.

The chain joins TRBV6-5 to TRBJ1-2; TRBD1 matches at 7 bases. The CDR3 spans 14 residues. Germline V CDR1 and CDR2: MNHEY, SVGAGI. The V segment lost 6 bases and the J segment 5 bases; nucleotides outside the gene matches: 9. The CDR3 sequence: CASRGRDSFYGYTF. CDR3 DNA sequence: TGTGCCAGCAGGGGACGGGACAGCTTTTATGGCTACACCTTC.

The chain combines TRBV6-5 with TRBJ1-1; D is unresolved. The CDR3 is 16 residues long. V was pared by 2 bases and J by 5 bases, with 18 bases between. The V gene's germline CDR1 is MNHEY and CDR2 SVGAGI. The CDR3 region is CASSYGPSRLGTEAFF. The CDR3 DNA reads TGTGCCAGCAGTTACGGGCCCTCGAGGTTGGGTACTGAAGCTTTCTTT.

This clonotype has a count of ten or more. The chain carries TRBV6-2 or TRBV6-3 and TRBJ1-1, with 7 bases that match TRBD1. CDR3 length equals 15 residues. Germline V gene data show CDR1 as MNHEY and CDR2 as SVGEGT. The junction had 2 bases not matched to a gene; V was cut back by 0 bases and J by 1 base. CDR3 protein: CASSYSTGANTEAFF. CDR3 DNA sequence: TGTGCCAGCAGTTACTCCACAGGGGCGAACACTGAAGCTTTCTTT.

In its sample, this clonotype was seen many times. V gene TRBV12-3 or TRBV12-4 combines with J gene TRBJ1-2; D unclear. CDR3 size: 11 residues. V gave up 8 bases and J gave up 10 bases, with 14 bases separating them. CDR3 region: CASAHPTVYTF. DNA for the CDR3: TGTGCCAGCGCGCACCCGACGGTCTACACCTTC.